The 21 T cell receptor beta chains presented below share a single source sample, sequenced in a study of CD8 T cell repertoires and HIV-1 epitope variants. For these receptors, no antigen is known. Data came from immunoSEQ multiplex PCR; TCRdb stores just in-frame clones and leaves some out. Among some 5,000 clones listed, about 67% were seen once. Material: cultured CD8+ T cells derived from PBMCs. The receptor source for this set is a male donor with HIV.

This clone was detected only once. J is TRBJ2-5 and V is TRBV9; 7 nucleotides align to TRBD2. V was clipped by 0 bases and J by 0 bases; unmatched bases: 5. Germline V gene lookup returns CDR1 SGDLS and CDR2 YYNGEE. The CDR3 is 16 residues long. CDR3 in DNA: TGTGCCAGCAGCGTAGCTGAGCGGGGCTACCAAGAGACCCAGTACTTC. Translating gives CASSVAERGYQETQYF.

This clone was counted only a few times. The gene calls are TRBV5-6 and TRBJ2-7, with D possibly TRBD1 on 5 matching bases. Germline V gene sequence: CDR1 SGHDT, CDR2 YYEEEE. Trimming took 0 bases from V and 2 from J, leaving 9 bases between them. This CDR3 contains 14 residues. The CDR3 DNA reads TGTGCCAGCAGCTTGGGACAGACCACCTACGAGCAGTACTTC. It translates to CASSLGQTTYEQYF.

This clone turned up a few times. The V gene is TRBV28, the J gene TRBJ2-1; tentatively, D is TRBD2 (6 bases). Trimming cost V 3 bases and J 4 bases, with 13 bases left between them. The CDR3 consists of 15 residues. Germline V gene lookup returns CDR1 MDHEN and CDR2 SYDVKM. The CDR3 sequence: CASSFFGTSYNEQFF. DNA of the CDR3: TGTGCCAGCAGTTTCTTTGGGACTTCATACAATGAGCAGTTCTTC.

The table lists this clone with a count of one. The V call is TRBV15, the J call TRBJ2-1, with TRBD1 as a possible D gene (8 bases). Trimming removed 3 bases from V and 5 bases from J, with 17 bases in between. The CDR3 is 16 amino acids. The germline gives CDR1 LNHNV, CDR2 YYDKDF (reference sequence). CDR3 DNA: TGTGCCACCAGCAGCGTGGGACAGGCGGGGGACAATGAGCAGTTCTTC. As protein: CATSSVGQAGDNEQFF.

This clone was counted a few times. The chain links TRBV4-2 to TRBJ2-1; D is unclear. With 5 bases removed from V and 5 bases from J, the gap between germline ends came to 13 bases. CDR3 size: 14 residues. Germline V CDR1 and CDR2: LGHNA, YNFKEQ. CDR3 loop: CASSAYGSDNEQFF. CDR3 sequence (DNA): TGTGCCAGCAGCGCGTACGGGTCAGACAATGAGCAGTTCTTC.

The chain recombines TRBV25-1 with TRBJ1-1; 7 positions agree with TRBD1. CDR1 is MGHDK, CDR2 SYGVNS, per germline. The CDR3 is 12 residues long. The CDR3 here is CATGAGGTEAFF. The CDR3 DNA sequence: TGTGCTACAGGGGCGGGTGGCACTGAAGCTTTCTTT.

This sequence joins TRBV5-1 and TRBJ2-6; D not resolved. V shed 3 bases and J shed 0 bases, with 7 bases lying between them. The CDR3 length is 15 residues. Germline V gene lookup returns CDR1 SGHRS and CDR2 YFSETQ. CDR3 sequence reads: CASSSQSSGANVLTF. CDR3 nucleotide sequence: TGCGCCAGCAGCTCTCAGAGCTCTGGGGCCAACGTCCTGACTTTC.

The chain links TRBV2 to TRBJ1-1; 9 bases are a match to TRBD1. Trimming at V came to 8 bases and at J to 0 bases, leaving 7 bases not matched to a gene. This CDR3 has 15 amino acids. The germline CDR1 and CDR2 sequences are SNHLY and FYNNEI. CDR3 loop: CASGLGQGMNTEAFF. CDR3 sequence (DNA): TGTGCCAGCGGGCTAGGACAGGGGATGAACACTGAAGCTTTCTTT.

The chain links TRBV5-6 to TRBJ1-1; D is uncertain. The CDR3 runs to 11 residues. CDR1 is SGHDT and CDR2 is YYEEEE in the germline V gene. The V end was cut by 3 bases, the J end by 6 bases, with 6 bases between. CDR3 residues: CASSWEAEAFF. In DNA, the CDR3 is TGTGCCAGCAGCTGGGAGGCTGAAGCTTTCTTT.

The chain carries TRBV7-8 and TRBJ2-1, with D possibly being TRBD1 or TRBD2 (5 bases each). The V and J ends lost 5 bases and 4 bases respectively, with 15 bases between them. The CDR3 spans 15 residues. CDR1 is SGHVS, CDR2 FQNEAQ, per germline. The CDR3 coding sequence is TGTGCCAGCAGCACCTCGGGACGGAATTACAATGAGCAGTTCTTC. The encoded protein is CASSTSGRNYNEQFF.

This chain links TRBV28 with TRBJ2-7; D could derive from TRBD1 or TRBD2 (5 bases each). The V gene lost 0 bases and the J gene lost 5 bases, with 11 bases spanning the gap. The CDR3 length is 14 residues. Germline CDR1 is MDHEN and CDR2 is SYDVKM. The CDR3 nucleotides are TGTGCCAGCAGTTTATGGGGGGATAGCAACGAGCAGTACTTC. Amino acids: CASSLWGDSNEQYF. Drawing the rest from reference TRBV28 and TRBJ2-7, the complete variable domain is DVKVTQSSRYLVKRTGEKVFLECVQDMDHENMFWYRQDPGLGLRLIYFSYDVKMKEKGDIPEGYSVSREKKERFSLILESASTNQTSMYLCASSLWGDSNEQYFGPGTRLTVT.

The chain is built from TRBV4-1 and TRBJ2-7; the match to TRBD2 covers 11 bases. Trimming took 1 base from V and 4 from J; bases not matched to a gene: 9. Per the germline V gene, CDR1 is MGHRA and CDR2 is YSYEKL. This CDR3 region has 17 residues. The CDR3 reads CASSQVIAGGPGYEQYF. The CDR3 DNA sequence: TGCGCCAGCAGCCAAGTTATAGCGGGAGGGCCGGGTTACGAGCAGTACTTC.

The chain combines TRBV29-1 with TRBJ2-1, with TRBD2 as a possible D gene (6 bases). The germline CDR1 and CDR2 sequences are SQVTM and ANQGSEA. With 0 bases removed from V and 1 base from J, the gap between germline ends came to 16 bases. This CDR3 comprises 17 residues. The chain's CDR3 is CSVEDVFGGASYNEQFF. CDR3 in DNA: TGCAGCGTTGAAGATGTTTTCGGGGGTGCGTCCTACAATGAGCAGTTCTTC.

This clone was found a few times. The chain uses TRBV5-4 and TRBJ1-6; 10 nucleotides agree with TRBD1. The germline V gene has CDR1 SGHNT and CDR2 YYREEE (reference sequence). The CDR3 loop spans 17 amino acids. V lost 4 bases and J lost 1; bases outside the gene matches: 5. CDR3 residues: CASSAGTGVSYNSPLHF. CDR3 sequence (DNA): TGTGCCAGCAGCGCCGGGACAGGGGTTTCCTATAATTCACCCCTCCACTTT.

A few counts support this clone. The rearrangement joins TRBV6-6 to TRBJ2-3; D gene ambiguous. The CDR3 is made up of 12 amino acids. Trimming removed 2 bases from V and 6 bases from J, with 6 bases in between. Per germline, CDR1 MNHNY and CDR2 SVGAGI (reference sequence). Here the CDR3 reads CASSYESDTQYF. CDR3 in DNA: TGTGCCAGCAGTTACGAGTCGGATACGCAGTATTTT.

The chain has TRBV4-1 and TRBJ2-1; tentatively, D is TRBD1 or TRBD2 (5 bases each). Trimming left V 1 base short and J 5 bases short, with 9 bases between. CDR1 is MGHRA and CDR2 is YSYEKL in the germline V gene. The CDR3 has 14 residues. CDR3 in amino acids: CASSQGWGNNEQFF. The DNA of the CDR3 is TGCGCCAGCAGCCAAGGTTGGGGGAACAATGAGCAGTTCTTC.

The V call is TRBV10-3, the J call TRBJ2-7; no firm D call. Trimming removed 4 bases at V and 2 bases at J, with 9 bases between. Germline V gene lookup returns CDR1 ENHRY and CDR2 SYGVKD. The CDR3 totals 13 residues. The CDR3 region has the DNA TGTGCCATCAGTGTGCAGATTACCTACGAGCAGTACTTC. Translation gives CAISVQITYEQYF.

CDR3: CASSSPRKGLAKNIQYF. The CDR3 DNA sequence: TGTGCCAGCAGTTCCCCGCGAAAAGGGTTAGCCAAAAACATTCAGTACTTC. The chain has TRBV28 and TRBJ2-4; no reliable D call. The CDR3 has 17 residues. The V and J ends lost 4 bases and 0 bases respectively, with 16 bases between them. The germline V gene encodes CDR1 MDHEN and CDR2 SYDVKM.

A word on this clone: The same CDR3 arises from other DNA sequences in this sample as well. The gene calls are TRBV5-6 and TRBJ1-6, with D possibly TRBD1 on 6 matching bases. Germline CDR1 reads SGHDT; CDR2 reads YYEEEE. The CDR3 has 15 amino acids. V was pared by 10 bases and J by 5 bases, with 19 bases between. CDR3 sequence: CAFQGFGHNNSPLHF. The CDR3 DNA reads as TGTGCCTTTCAGGGGTTTGGACATAATAATTCACCCCTCCACTTT.

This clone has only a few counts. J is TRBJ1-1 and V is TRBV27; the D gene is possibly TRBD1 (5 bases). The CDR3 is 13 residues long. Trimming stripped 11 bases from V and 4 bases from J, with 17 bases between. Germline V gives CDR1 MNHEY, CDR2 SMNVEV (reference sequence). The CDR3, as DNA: TGTGCCGCCGGGGGGAGCGTGAGCACTGAAGCTTTCTTT. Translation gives CAAGGSVSTEAFF.

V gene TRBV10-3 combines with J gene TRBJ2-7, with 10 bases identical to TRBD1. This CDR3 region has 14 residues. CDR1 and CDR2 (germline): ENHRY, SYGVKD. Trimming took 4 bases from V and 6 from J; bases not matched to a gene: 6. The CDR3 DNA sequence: TGTGCCATCAGTGTGGGAGGACAGGGGGGCGAGCAGTACTTC. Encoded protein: CAISVGGQGGEQYF.